The clone carrying this TCR beta chain was observed many times. Its antigen is not identified. MiXCR, applied by TCRdb to the reads, yields one record per CDR3 protein. The sample consists of some 130,000 distinct CDR3 sequences, 8% to 9% of them appearing once. This record comes from a study of T cell repertoires in cytomegalovirus infection. Background on the study: Carrying CMV and the relevant HLA type showed in public TCR beta signatures.

J was trimmed by 2 bases and V by 4 bases; bases with no gene match: 3. This CDR3 region has 16 residues. The germline gives CDR1 SGHTA, CDR2 FQGNSA. Overall study findings and caveats: The study found HLA-C-restricted CMV-specific TCR beta clonotypes dominating the ex vivo response. Totalled public TCR beta family frequency picked out people who carried CMV plus the relevant HLA.

The chain employs TRBV7-2 and TRBJ2-3; 13 nucleotides match TRBD2. What was sequenced was PBMCs. The clonotype originates from a human donor in good health (CMV status not recorded). Some clones in this sample may be carry-over from other donors' samples. Here the CDR3 DNA reads TGTGCCAGCAGCTCAGGACTAGCGGGGGCCACAGATACGCAGTATTTT. Amino acid sequence: CASSSGLAGATDTQYF.